These T cell receptor beta chains were read from a single sample in a study of radiotherapy plus CTLA-4 blockade in lung cancer. Measured with immunoSEQ multiplex PCR; TCRdb has only the in-frame clones, and not every one. Here the sample spans over 30,000 clones, just under 80% being singletons. The specimen was peripheral blood, collected from a patient treated with radiotherapy plus ipilimumab. These TCRs come from a human donor with non-small cell lung cancer that progressed on radiotherapy plus ipilimumab. Both conserved end residues are part of each CDR3. A D gene is named only where the DNA matches it firmly. Clone size is not always given. Where it is, it says once, few, many or a class for expanded clones.

v_gene: TRBV5-1
abundance: .
d_gene: TRBD2
len: 15
j_gene: TRBJ2-5
CDR3aa: CASSLAGGSEETQYF
CDR3nt: TGCGCCAGCAGCTTGGCCGGGGGGTCAGAAGAGACCCAGTACTTC

v_gene: TRBV6-1
abundance: .
d_gene: .
len: 14
j_gene: TRBJ2-1
CDR3aa: CASTFLLGDNEQFF
CDR3nt: TGTGCCAGCACTTTTCTCCTAGGAGACAATGAGCAGTTCTTC

v_gene: TRBV9
abundance: few
d_gene: TRBD2
len: 15
j_gene: TRBJ2-5
CDR3aa: CASSVDPGGAETQYF
CDR3nt: TGTGCCAGCAGCGTAGACCCGGGGGGGGCTGAGACCCAGTACTTC

v_gene: TRBV4-1
abundance: .
d_gene: TRBD1
len: 15
j_gene: TRBJ1-2
CDR3aa: CASSQTGGWLYGYTF
CDR3nt: TGCGCCAGCAGCCAGACAGGGGGCTGGTTGTATGGCTACACCTTC

v_gene: TRBV5-1
abundance: once
d_gene: TRBD2
len: 15
j_gene: TRBJ2-3
CDR3aa: CASSLNGGGTDTQYF
CDR3nt: TGCGCCAGCAGCTTGAACGGGGGGGGCACAGATACGCAGTATTTT

v_gene: TRBV19
abundance: .
d_gene: .
len: 17
j_gene: TRBJ1-5
CDR3aa: CASSIAAGTLTGQPQHF
CDR3nt: TGTGCCAGTAGTATAGCCGCGGGGACTCTGACGGGTCAGCCCCAGCATTTT

v_gene: TRBV27
abundance: .
d_gene: .
len: 13
j_gene: TRBJ2-7
CDR3aa: CASSYRQSYEQYF
CDR3nt: TGTGCCAGCAGTTATCGACAATCCTACGAGCAGTACTTC

v_gene: TRBV7-2
abundance: .
d_gene: .
len: 15
j_gene: TRBJ2-1
CDR3aa: CASSLGLGGYNEQFF
CDR3nt: TGTGCCAGCAGCTTGGGGTTGGGAGGCTACAATGAGCAGTTCTTC

v_gene: TRBV9
abundance: .
d_gene: .
len: 12
j_gene: TRBJ2-4
CDR3aa: CASGGAENIQYF
CDR3nt: TGTGCCAGCGGGGGGGCCGAAAACATTCAGTACTTC

v_gene: TRBV9
abundance: .
d_gene: TRBD1
len: 15
j_gene: TRBJ1-2
CDR3aa: CASSPGDREAYGYTF
CDR3nt: TGTGCCAGCAGCCCCGGGGACAGGGAGGCCTATGGCTACACCTTC

v_gene: TRBV18
abundance: few
d_gene: TRBD2
len: 16
j_gene: TRBJ2-5
CDR3aa: CASSPKLAGYQETQYF
CDR3nt: TGTGCCAGCTCACCAAAACTAGCGGGTTACCAAGAGACCCAGTACTTC

v_gene: TRBV6-5
abundance: .
d_gene: TRBD1
len: 14
j_gene: TRBJ1-2
CDR3aa: CASREGQGFYGYTF
CDR3nt: TGTGCCAGCAGGGAAGGACAGGGTTTCTATGGCTACACCTTC

v_gene: TRBV9
abundance: .
d_gene: .
len: 17
j_gene: TRBJ1-1
CDR3aa: CASSVGSGEMLNTEAFF
CDR3nt: TGTGCCAGCAGCGTAGGTTCAGGGGAAATGTTAAACACTGAAGCTTTCTTT

v_gene: TRBV27
abundance: .
d_gene: TRBD2
len: 14
j_gene: TRBJ2-5
CDR3aa: CASSLWGGQETQYF
CDR3nt: TGTGCCAGCAGTTTATGGGGGGGCCAAGAGACCCAGTACTTC

v_gene: TRBV6-6
abundance: .
d_gene: TRBD2
len: 15
j_gene: TRBJ2-1
CDR3aa: CASSFLAGVVNEQFF
CDR3nt: TGTGCCAGCAGTTTCCTAGCGGGAGTGGTAAATGAGCAGTTCTTC

v_gene: TRBV5-4
abundance: .
d_gene: TRBD1
len: 13
j_gene: TRBJ2-7
CDR3aa: CASSLNRGWEQYF
CDR3nt: TGTGCCAGCAGCTTGAACAGGGGATGGGAGCAGTACTTC

v_gene: TRBV6-5
abundance: .
d_gene: .
len: 12
j_gene: TRBJ1-3
CDR3aa: CASSPPSDTIYF
CDR3nt: TGTGCCAGCAGCCCCCCGTCGGACACCATATATTTT

v_gene: TRBV5-5
abundance: .
d_gene: TRBD2
len: 15
j_gene: TRBJ2-1
CDR3aa: CASSFWTSAHNEQFF
CDR3nt: TGTGCCAGCAGCTTTTGGACTAGCGCGCACAATGAGCAGTTCTTC

v_gene: TRBV6-5
abundance: .
d_gene: .
len: 15
j_gene: TRBJ2-7
CDR3aa: CASSYSHGDSYEQYF
CDR3nt: TGTGCCAGCAGTTACTCCCACGGAGATTCCTACGAGCAGTACTTC

v_gene: TRBV11-2
abundance: .
d_gene: TRBD1
len: 15
j_gene: TRBJ2-2
CDR3aa: CASSSDRGKAGELFF
CDR3nt: TGTGCCAGCAGCTCGGACAGGGGCAAAGCCGGGGAGCTGTTTTTT

v_gene: TRBV5-4
abundance: .
d_gene: TRBD1
len: 14
j_gene: TRBJ2-7
CDR3aa: CASSLGQGRGEQYF
CDR3nt: TGTGCCAGCAGCTTAGGACAGGGAAGAGGCGAGCAGTACTTC

v_gene: TRBV5-1
abundance: .
d_gene: .
len: 15
j_gene: TRBJ1-5
CDR3aa: CASSLAGNSNQPQHF
CDR3nt: TGCGCCAGCAGCTTGGCCGGGAATAGCAATCAGCCCCAGCATTTT

v_gene: TRBV7-2
abundance: .
d_gene: TRBD2
len: 15
j_gene: TRBJ2-7
CDR3aa: CASSPPGGAPQKQYF
CDR3nt: TGTGCCAGCAGCCCACCGGGGGGGGCCCCTCAGAAGCAGTACTTC

v_gene: TRBV6-5
abundance: .
d_gene: TRBD2
len: 13
j_gene: TRBJ2-2
CDR3aa: CASSYGGAGELFF
CDR3nt: TGTGCCAGCAGTTACGGGGGGGCCGGGGAGCTGTTTTTT

v_gene: TRBV7-6
abundance: medium-sized
d_gene: TRBD2
len: 14
j_gene: TRBJ2-5
CDR3aa: CASSASGGEETQYF
CDR3nt: TGTGCCAGCAGCGCTAGCGGGGGAGAAGAGACCCAGTACTTC

v_gene: TRBV9
abundance: .
d_gene: .
len: 13
j_gene: TRBJ2-7
CDR3aa: CASSRRDFEEQYF
CDR3nt: TGTGCCAGCAGCCGCCGGGACTTCGAAGAGCAGTACTTC

v_gene: TRBV20-1
abundance: .
d_gene: .
len: 11
j_gene: TRBJ1-2
CDR3aa: CSARVGGSYTF
CDR3nt: TGCAGTGCTAGAGTCGGCGGCTCCTACACCTTC

v_gene: TRBV5-4
abundance: .
d_gene: TRBD1
len: 14
j_gene: TRBJ1-1
CDR3aa: CASSTTGMNTEAFF
CDR3nt: TGTGCCAGCAGCACGACAGGGATGAACACTGAAGCTTTCTTT

v_gene: TRBV2
abundance: .
d_gene: TRBD1
len: 15
j_gene: TRBJ1-5
CDR3aa: CASSEGQGAWQPQHF
CDR3nt: TGTGCCAGCAGTGAAGGGCAGGGGGCTTGGCAGCCCCAGCATTTT

v_gene: TRBV9
abundance: once
d_gene: .
len: 12
j_gene: TRBJ2-1
CDR3aa: CASSASGNEQFF
CDR3nt: TGTGCCAGCAGCGCGTCAGGGAATGAGCAGTTCTTC

v_gene: TRBV4-1
abundance: .
d_gene: .
len: 13
j_gene: TRBJ2-7
CDR3aa: CASSRTERYEQYF
CDR3nt: TGCGCCAGCAGCCGGACAGAGCGCTACGAGCAGTACTTC

v_gene: TRBV10-1
abundance: .
d_gene: .
len: 15
j_gene: TRBJ2-3
CDR3aa: CASSPNLQGPDTQYF
CDR3nt: TGCGCCAGCAGCCCAAACTTACAGGGCCCAGATACGCAGTATTTT

v_gene: TRBV19
abundance: .
d_gene: TRBD1
len: 17
j_gene: TRBJ1-5
CDR3aa: CASSNRDRAGGNQPQHF
CDR3nt: TGTGCCAGTAGTAACCGTGACAGGGCCGGCGGGAATCAGCCCCAGCATTTT

v_gene: TRBV11-3
abundance: .
d_gene: TRBD1
len: 15
j_gene: TRBJ2-7
CDR3aa: CASSLGDRGVYEQYF
CDR3nt: TGTGCCAGCAGCTTAGGGGACAGGGGGGTCTACGAGCAGTACTTC

v_gene: TRBV15
abundance: .
d_gene: .
len: 15
j_gene: TRBJ1-5
CDR3aa: CATSTWTPGGQPQHF
CDR3nt: TGTGCCACCAGCACCTGGACTCCCGGGGGTCAGCCCCAGCATTTT

v_gene: TRBV19
abundance: few
d_gene: .
len: 11
j_gene: TRBJ2-1
CDR3aa: CASELANEQFF
CDR3nt: TGTGCCAGTGAGCTAGCCAATGAGCAGTTCTTC

v_gene: TRBV14
abundance: .
d_gene: .
len: 13
j_gene: TRBJ2-7
CDR3aa: CASSPYREYEQYF
CDR3nt: TGTGCCAGCAGCCCGTACAGGGAGTACGAGCAGTACTTC

v_gene: TRBV18
abundance: .
d_gene: TRBD1
len: 13
j_gene: TRBJ2-5
CDR3aa: CATLRGTQETQYF
CDR3nt: TGTGCCACCCTCAGGGGGACCCAAGAGACCCAGTACTTC

v_gene: TRBV2
abundance: few
d_gene: TRBD2
len: 16
j_gene: TRBJ2-3
CDR3aa: CASRRLAGGLGDTQYF
CDR3nt: TGTGCCAGCAGAAGACTAGCGGGGGGGCTTGGAGATACGCAGTATTTT

v_gene: TRBV5-4
abundance: .
d_gene: TRBD2
len: 15
j_gene: TRBJ2-7
CDR3aa: CASSPGGAGGYEQYF
CDR3nt: TGTGCCAGCAGCCCCGGGGGGGCGGGGGGGTACGAGCAGTACTTC

v_gene: TRBV7-9
abundance: few
d_gene: TRBD1
len: 17
j_gene: TRBJ1-3
CDR3aa: CASSSRGDRGSGNTIYF
CDR3nt: TGTGCCAGCAGCTCCCGGGGGGACAGGGGTTCTGGAAACACCATATATTTT

v_gene: TRBV2
abundance: .
d_gene: .
len: 13
j_gene: TRBJ1-1
CDR3aa: CASGEAENTEAFF
CDR3nt: TGTGCCAGTGGGGAGGCCGAGAACACTGAAGCTTTCTTT

v_gene: TRBV5-1
abundance: .
d_gene: TRBD2
len: 16
j_gene: TRBJ2-2
CDR3aa: CASSLGLAGGRGELFF
CDR3nt: TGCGCCAGCAGCTTGGGACTAGCGGGGGGCCGCGGGGAGCTGTTTTTT

v_gene: TRBV7-2
abundance: few
d_gene: TRBD1
len: 14
j_gene: TRBJ2-7
CDR3aa: CASSRDSKGWEQYF
CDR3nt: TGTGCCAGCAGCCGGGACAGCAAGGGGTGGGAGCAGTACTTC

v_gene: TRBV7-2
abundance: few
d_gene: TRBD2
len: 18
j_gene: TRBJ2-5
CDR3aa: CASSLEGLAGGLRETQYF
CDR3nt: TGTGCCAGCAGCTTAGAGGGACTAGCGGGGGGGCTACGAGAGACCCAGTACTTC

v_gene: TRBV9
abundance: .
d_gene: TRBD1
len: 16
j_gene: TRBJ1-6
CDR3aa: CASSLQGSRDGSPLHF
CDR3nt: TGTGCCAGCAGCCTACAGGGGTCCCGGGATGGCTCACCCCTCCACTTT

v_gene: TRBV28
abundance: .
d_gene: TRBD1
len: 20
j_gene: TRBJ2-2
CDR3aa: CASSLPLYPGTGKNTGELFF
CDR3nt: TGTGCCAGCAGTTTACCCCTTTATCCCGGGACAGGGAAGAACACCGGGGAGCTGTTTTTT

v_gene: TRBV19
abundance: few
d_gene: TRBD1
len: 14
j_gene: TRBJ2-1
CDR3aa: CASQGAGTANEQFF
CDR3nt: TGTGCCAGCCAGGGGGCAGGGACCGCCAATGAGCAGTTCTTC

v_gene: TRBV10-1
abundance: medium-sized
d_gene: .
len: 13
j_gene: TRBJ1-1
CDR3aa: CASSEQGNTEAFF
CDR3nt: TGCGCCAGCAGTGAACAGGGGAACACTGAAGCTTTCTTT

v_gene: TRBV5-1
abundance: .
d_gene: TRBD1
len: 13
j_gene: TRBJ1-1
CDR3aa: CATKTGENTEAFF
CDR3nt: TGCGCCACCAAAACAGGGGAAAACACTGAAGCTTTCTTT

v_gene: TRBV2
abundance: .
d_gene: .
len: 14
j_gene: TRBJ2-7
CDR3aa: CASSLGSRAYEQYF
CDR3nt: TGTGCCAGCAGTCTCGGGTCTCGGGCCTACGAGCAGTACTTC